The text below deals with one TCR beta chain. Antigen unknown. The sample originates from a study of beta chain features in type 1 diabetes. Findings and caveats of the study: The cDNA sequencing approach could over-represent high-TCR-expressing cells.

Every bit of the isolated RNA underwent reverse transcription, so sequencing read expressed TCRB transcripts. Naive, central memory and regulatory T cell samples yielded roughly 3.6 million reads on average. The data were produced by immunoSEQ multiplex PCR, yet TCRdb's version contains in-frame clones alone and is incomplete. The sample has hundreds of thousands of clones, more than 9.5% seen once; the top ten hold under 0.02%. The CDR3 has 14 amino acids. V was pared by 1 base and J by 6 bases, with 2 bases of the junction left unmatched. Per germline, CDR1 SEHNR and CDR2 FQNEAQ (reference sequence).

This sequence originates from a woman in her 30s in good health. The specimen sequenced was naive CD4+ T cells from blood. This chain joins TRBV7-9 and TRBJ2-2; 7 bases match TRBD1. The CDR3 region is CASSLVQGAGELFF. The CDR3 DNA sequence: TGTGCCAGCAGCTTAGTCCAGGGGGCCGGGGAGCTGTTTTTT.